This T cell receptor beta chain was identified during a study of blood T cell repertoires in COVID-19. Overall study context: Sources were T cells, B-cell-depleted T cells, or PBMCs; the material itself was cDNA or gDNA.

Per the original data handling: It was from reference gene primer amplification that nucleated cell counts were estimated. Generated by immunoSEQ multiplex PCR, the TCRdb table keeps only in-frame clones and is missing some. That table supplies the V and J calls and clone size; D and trimming were determined from the DNA. Altogether approximately 160,000 clones are present, roughly 87% being singletons, with the ten largest covering 5.5% to 8.5%. The age range of participants was about 18 to 89 years, with residence in under 25 US areas. In Cohort 3, a recovered donor had either two negative PCRs, clearance, or symptom resolution. With 5 bases removed from V and 12 bases from J, the gap between germline ends came to 26 bases. The CDR3 consists of 16 residues. The germline V gene encodes CDR1 LNHDA and CDR2 SQIVND (reference sequence).

This chain joins TRBV19 and TRBJ2-1, with a tentative D call TRBD1 (6 bases). Sequenced material: PBMCs or T cells enriched from blood (not recorded which). The source of this sequence is a woman in her forties or fifties who had recovered from COVID-19. The CDR3 nucleotides are TGTGCCAGTAGTCCTCGTAGGGCAGGGGAAACAACTATGCAGTTCTTC. This encodes CASSPRRAGETTMQFF.